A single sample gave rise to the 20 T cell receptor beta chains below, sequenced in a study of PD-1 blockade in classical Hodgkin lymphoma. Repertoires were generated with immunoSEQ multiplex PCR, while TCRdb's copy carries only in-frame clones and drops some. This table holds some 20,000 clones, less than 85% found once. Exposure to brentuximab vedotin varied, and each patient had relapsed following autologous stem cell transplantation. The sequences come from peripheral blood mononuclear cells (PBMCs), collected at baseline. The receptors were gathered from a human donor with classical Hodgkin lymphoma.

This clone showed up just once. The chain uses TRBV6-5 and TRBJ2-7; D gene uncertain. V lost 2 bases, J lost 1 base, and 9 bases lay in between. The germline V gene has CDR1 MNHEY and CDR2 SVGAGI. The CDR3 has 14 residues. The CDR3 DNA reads TGTGCCAGCAGTTACGGGAAGGGATCCTACGAGCAGTACTTC. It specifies CASSYGKGSYEQYF.

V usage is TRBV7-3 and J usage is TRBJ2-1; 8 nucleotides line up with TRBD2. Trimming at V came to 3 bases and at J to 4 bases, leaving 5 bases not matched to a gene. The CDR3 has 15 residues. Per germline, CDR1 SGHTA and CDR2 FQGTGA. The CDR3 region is CASSFSGETYNEQFF. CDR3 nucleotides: TGTGCCAGCAGCTTTAGCGGGGAAACATACAATGAGCAGTTCTTC.

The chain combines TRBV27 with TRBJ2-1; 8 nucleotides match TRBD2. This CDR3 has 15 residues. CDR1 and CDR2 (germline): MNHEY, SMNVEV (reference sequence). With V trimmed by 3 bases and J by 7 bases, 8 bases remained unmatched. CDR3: CASSLVLAVVNEQFF. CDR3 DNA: TGTGCCAGCAGTTTGGTACTAGCGGTAGTTAATGAGCAGTTCTTC.

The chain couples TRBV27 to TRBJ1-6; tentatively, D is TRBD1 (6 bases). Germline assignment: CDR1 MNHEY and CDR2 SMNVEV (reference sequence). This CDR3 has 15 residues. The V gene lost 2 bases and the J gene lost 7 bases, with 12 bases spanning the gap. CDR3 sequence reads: CASSLRGPGNSPLHF. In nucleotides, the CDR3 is TGTGCCAGCAGTTTACGGGGGCCGGGGAATTCACCCCTCCACTTT.

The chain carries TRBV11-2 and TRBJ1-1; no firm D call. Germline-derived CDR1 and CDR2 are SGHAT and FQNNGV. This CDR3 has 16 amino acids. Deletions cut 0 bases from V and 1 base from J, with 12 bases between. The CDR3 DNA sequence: TGTGCCAGCAGCTTAGATCTCGCAGCCACGAACACTGAAGCTTTCTTT. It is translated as CASSLDLAATNTEAFF.

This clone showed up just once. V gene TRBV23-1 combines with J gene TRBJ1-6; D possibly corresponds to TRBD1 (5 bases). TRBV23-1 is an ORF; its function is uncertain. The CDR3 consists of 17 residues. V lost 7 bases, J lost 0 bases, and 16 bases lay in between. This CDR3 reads CASKGRQGSSYNSPLHF. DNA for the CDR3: TGCGCCAGCAAGGGCCGGCAGGGTAGCTCCTATAATTCACCCCTCCACTTT.

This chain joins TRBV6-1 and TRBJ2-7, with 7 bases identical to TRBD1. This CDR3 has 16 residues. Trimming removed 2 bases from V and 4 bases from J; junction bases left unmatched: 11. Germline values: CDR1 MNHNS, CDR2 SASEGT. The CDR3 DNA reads TGTGCCAGCAGTGAACTACCTGGGACAGCGGCTTACGAGCAGTACTTC. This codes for CASSELPGTAAYEQYF.

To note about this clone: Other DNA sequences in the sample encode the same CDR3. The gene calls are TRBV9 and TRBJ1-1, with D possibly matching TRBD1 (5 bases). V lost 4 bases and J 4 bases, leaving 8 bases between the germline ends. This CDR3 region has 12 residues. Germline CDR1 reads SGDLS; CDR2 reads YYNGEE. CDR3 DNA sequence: TGTGCCAGCAGCTCAAGGGGCACTGAAGCTTTCTTT. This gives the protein CASSSRGTEAFF.

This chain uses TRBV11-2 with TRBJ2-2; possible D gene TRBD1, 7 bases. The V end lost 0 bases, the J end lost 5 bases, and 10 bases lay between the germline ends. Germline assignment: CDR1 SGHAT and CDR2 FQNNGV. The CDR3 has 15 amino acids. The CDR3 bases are TGTGCCAGCAGCTTAGAACCAGGGGGGACCGGGGAGCTGTTTTTT. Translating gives CASSLEPGGTGELFF.

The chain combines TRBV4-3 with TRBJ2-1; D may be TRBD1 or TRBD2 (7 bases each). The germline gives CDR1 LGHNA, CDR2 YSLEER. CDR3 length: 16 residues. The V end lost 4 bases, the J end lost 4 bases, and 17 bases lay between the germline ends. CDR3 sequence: CASSPRGGAAYNEQFF. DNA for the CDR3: TGCGCCAGCAGCCCCAGGGGGGGGGCTGCGTACAATGAGCAGTTCTTC.

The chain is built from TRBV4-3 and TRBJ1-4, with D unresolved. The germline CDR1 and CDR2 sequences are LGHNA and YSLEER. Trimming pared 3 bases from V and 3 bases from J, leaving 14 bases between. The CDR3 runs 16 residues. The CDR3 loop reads CASSQIYREANEKLFF. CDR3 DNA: TGCGCCAGCAGCCAGATTTACAGAGAAGCTAATGAAAAACTGTTTTTT.

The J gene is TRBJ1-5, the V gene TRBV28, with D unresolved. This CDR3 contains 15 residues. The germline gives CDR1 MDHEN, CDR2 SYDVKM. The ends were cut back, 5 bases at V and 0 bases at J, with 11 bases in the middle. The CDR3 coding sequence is TGTGCCAGCAGTCCCCATATGGGTAGCAATCAGCCCCAGCATTTT. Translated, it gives CASSPHMGSNQPQHF.

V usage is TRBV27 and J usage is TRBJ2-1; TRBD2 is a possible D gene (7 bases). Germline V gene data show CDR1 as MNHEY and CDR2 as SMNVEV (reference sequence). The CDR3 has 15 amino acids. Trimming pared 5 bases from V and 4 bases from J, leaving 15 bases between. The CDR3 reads CASSLSGDKYNEQFF. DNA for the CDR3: TGTGCCAGCAGTCTCAGCGGGGACAAGTACAATGAGCAGTTCTTC.

CDR3 sequence: CASSQARTMGQGVSAEQFF. DNA for the CDR3: TGCGCCAGCAGCCAAGCGCGAACGATGGGACAGGGGGTTTCAGCGGAGCAGTTCTTC. The rearrangement links TRBV4-3 to TRBJ2-1; TRBD1 matches 11 bases. Germline V gene sequence: CDR1 LGHNA, CDR2 YSLEER. The CDR3 has 19 amino acids. Trimming removed 1 base from V and 10 bases from J; junction bases left unmatched: 18.

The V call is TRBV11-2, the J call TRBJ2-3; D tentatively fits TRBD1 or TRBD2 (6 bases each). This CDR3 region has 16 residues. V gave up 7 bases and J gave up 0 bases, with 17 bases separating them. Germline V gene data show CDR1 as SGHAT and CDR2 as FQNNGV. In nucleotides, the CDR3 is TGTGCCAGCACTCCCCCCCGGGGGCGTAGCACAGATACGCAGTATTTT. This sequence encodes CASTPPRGRSTDTQYF. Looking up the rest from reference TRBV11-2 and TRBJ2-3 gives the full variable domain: EAGVAQSPRYKIIEKRQSVAFWCNPISGHATLYWYQQILGQGPKLLIQFQNNGVVDDSQLPKDRFSAERLKGVDSTLKIQPAKLEDSAVYLCASTPPRGRSTDTQYFGPGTRLTVL.

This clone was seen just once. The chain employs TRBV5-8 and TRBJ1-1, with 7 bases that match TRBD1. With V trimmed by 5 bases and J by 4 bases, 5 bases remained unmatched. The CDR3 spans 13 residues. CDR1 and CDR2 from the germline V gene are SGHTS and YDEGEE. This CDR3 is CASRRTGVTEAFF. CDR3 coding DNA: TGTGCCAGCAGACGGACAGGCGTCACTGAAGCTTTCTTT.

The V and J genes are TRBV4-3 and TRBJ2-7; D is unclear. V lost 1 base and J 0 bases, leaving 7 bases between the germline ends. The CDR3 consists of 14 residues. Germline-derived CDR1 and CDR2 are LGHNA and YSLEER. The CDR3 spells CASSQGHDSYEQYF. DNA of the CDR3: TGCGCCAGCAGCCAAGGCCACGACTCCTACGAGCAGTACTTC.

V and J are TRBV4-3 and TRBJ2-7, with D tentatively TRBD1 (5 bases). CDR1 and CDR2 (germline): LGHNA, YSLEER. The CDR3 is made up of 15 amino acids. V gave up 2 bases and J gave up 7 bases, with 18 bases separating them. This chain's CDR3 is CASSQKGWSTLEQYF. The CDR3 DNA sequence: TGCGCCAGCAGCCAAAAGGGGTGGTCTACGTTAGAGCAGTACTTC.

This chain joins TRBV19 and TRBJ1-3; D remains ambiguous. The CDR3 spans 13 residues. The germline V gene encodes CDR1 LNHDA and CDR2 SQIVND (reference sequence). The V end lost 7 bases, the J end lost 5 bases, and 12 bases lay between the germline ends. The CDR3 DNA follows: TGTGCCAGTACGCGAGGTCAGCGAAACACCATATATTTT. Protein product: CASTRGQRNTIYF.

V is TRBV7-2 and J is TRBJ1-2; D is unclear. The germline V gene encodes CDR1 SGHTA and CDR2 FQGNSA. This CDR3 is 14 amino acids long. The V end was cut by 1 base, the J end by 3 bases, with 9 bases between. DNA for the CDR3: TGTGCCAGCAGCTTAGTAGTTAAGGACTATGGCTACACCTTC. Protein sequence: CASSLVVKDYGYTF. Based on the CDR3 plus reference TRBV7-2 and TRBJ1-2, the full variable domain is GAGVSQSPSNKVTEKGKDVELRCDPISGHTALYWYRQSLGQGLEFLIYFQGNSAPDKSGLPSDRFSAERTGGSVSTLTIQRTQQEDSAVYLCASSLVVKDYGYTFGSGTRLTVV.